This T cell receptor (beta chain) was observed in a study of T cell responses to AZD1222 COVID-19 vaccine. General observations from the study: Elevations in Spike-specific TCR breadth and depth followed administration of two AZD1222 doses. Epitopes outside B.1.351 and B.1.1.7 mutated regions reportedly drew nearly half of spike TCRs. Without day 14 samples, only post-peak T cell repertoires were studied.

Sequencing was performed with immunoSEQ multiplex PCR; in TCRdb, only in-frame clones are kept and a portion is missing. The data contain around 100,000 clones, around 92% of them singletons. A note on this clone: Its matching antigen is unknown.

Sequences were derived from peripheral blood, sampled on day 0 of AZD1222 vaccination. The sequence was obtained from an adult in good health.

The CDR3 spells CASSSPIKNENTQYF. DNA of the CDR3: TGTGCCAGCAGTTCGCCGATCAAGAATGAAAATACGCAGTATTTT. The chain joins TRBV6-2 or TRBV6-3 to TRBJ2-3; D not certain. V was cut by 4 bases and J by 7 bases, with 18 bases left in between. The length of the CDR3 is 15 residues. Germline CDR1 is MNHEY and CDR2 is SVGEGT.